This record concerns one T cell receptor (beta chain) sequence. This CDR3 has 14 residues. Germline V CDR1 and CDR2: SGHRS, YFSETQ. The data were obtained in a study of cytomegalovirus exposure and HLA in healthy donors. Data came from immunoSEQ multiplex PCR; TCRdb stores just in-frame clones and leaves some out. The sample lists some 60,000 clones; about 96% were seen once. The V call is TRBV5-1, the J call TRBJ2-5; 7 nucleotides agree with TRBD1. The end of the DNA fits TRBJ2-7 better, so the J call may be wrong. Sequencing was done on a sample of PBMCs. The clonotype comes from a man aged 18 to 30 in good health and CMV-seronegative. The CDR3 sequence is CASSLVGGGYEQYF. The CDR3 nucleotides are TGCGCCAGCAGCTTGGTAGGGGGCGGGTACGAGCAGTACTTC.